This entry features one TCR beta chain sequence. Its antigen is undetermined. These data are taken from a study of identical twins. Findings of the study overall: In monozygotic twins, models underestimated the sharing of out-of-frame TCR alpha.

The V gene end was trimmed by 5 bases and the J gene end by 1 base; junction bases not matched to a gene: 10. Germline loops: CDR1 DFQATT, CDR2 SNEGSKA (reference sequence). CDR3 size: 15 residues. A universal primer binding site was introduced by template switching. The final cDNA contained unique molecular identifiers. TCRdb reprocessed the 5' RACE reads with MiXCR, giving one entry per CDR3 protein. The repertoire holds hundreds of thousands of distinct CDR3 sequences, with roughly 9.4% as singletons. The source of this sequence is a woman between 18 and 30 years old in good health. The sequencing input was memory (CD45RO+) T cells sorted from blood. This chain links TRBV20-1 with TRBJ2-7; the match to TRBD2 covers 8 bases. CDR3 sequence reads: CSAGESGRGSYEQYF. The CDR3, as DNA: TGCAGTGCTGGCGAGAGCGGGAGAGGGTCCTACGAGCAGTACTTC.